A selection of T cell receptor beta chains follows, all from one sample in a study of cytomegalovirus exposure and HLA in healthy donors. The assay was immunoSEQ multiplex PCR, and TCRdb's table has in-frame clones only and misses some. The sample holds 55,000 to 75,000 clones, 70% to 75% seen once. The specimen was PBMCs. All receptors come from a young man in good health and CMV-seropositive. The CDR3 runs from the conserved cysteine through the conserved F or W. A D gene is named only where the DNA matches it firmly. Size is stated for part of the rows, as once, few or many counts, or as a class when the clone is expanded.

clone size	D gene	V gene	J gene	CDR3 length	CDR3 protein	CDR3 DNA
once	.	TRBV30	TRBJ2-2	14	CAWRQGDLTGELFF	TGTGCCTGGAGGCAGGGTGACCTCACCGGGGAGCTGTTTTTT
.	TRBD2	TRBV10-3	TRBJ2-3	17	CAISESQTSGGTDTQYF	TGTGCCATCAGTGAGTCACAAACTAGCGGGGGCACAGATACGCAGTATTTT
.	TRBD1	TRBV5-4	TRBJ2-7	13	CASSLPQGDEQYF	TGTGCCAGCAGCCTTCCACAGGGGGACGAGCAGTACTTC
.	.	TRBV5-1	TRBJ1-2	14	CASSLGGGFPGYTF	TGCGCCAGCAGCTTGGGAGGGGGATTCCCTGGCTACACCTTC
.	TRBD1	TRBV5-1	TRBJ2-5	14	CASSSGQGRETQYF	TGCGCCAGCAGCTCGGGACAGGGCCGGGAGACCCAGTACTTC
.	TRBD2	TRBV5-1	TRBJ2-5	17	CASSPDASGGFQETQYF	TGCGCCAGCAGCCCGGACGCTAGCGGGGGGTTTCAAGAGACCCAGTACTTC
.	.	TRBV9	TRBJ2-2	17	CASSGATGRVSAGELFF	TGTGCCAGCAGCGGGGCAACAGGGAGGGTGTCGGCCGGGGAGCTGTTTTTT
few	.	TRBV5-4	TRBJ2-7	14	CASSYSGSTYEQYF	TGTGCCAGCAGCTACTCGGGATCTACCTACGAGCAGTACTTC
.	.	TRBV29-1	TRBJ1-1	12	CSVTRGRKEAFF	TGCAGCGTGACGCGGGGCAGAAAGGAAGCTTTCTTT
.	.	TRBV4-2	TRBJ1-1	14	CASSQNRDGTEAFF	TGTGCCAGCAGTCAAAATCGAGATGGCACTGAAGCTTTCTTT
.	.	TRBV10-3	TRBJ1-1	13	CAISLRENTEAFF	TGTGCCATCAGTCTACGGGAGAACACTGAAGCTTTCTTT
.	.	TRBV27	TRBJ1-2	14	CASNPSGGNYGYTF	TGTGCCAGCAACCCCTCGGGGGGGAACTATGGCTACACCTTC
.	TRBD1	TRBV15	TRBJ2-1	14	CATSRDPQGAEQFF	TGTGCCACCAGCAGAGACCCCCAGGGGGCTGAGCAGTTCTTC
.	.	TRBV28	TRBJ2-3	14	CASSLSGGTDTQYF	TGTGCCAGCAGTTTATCAGGGGGCACAGATACGCAGTATTTT
.	.	TRBV7-2	TRBJ1-1	13	CASSLRQLTEAFF	TGTGCCAGCAGCTTAAGACAGCTCACTGAAGCTTTCTTT
few	.	TRBV5-1	TRBJ2-3	15	CASSKEHRSGDTQYF	TGCGCCAGCAGCAAGGAACATCGATCGGGGGATACGCAGTATTTT
.	.	TRBV7-2	TRBJ1-5	15	CASSLSLGPGQPQHF	TGTGCCAGCAGCTTAAGTCTAGGCCCCGGACAGCCCCAGCATTTT
.	TRBD1	TRBV4-3	TRBJ2-7	17	CASSQDGQGVGSYEQYF	TGCGCCAGCAGCCAAGATGGACAGGGGGTAGGGTCCTACGAGCAGTACTTC
.	TRBD1	TRBV28	TRBJ1-2	14	CASGRRGRAYGYTF	TGTGCCAGCGGTCGCAGGGGGCGCGCCTATGGCTACACCTTC
.	.	TRBV2	TRBJ2-5	15	CASMGLRSPEETQYF	TGTGCCAGCATGGGGCTCCGGAGCCCCGAGGAGACCCAGTACTTC
once	.	TRBV28	TRBJ2-7	16	CASTTSGVGGLYEQYF	TGTGCCAGCACCACCTCGGGGGTGGGGGGGCTTTACGAGCAGTACTTC
.	TRBD1	TRBV30	TRBJ1-3	16	CAWSVPPTGSGNTIYF	TGTGCCTGGAGTGTTCCTCCGACAGGGTCGGGAAACACCATATATTTT
.	TRBD1	TRBV28	TRBJ1-6	16	CASSFPGQGLNSPLHF	TGTGCCAGCAGTTTCCCCGGACAGGGCCTTAATTCACCCCTCCACTTT
few	TRBD1	TRBV30	TRBJ2-7	14	CAWSVRTGRVEQYF	TGTGCCTGGAGTGTTCGGACAGGGAGAGTCGAGCAGTACTTC
.	.	TRBV19	TRBJ1-1	13	CALSNSRNTEAFF	TGTGCCCTTAGTAACAGCCGGAACACTGAAGCTTTCTTT
.	.	TRBV18	TRBJ1-5	15	CASSTTGNSNQPQHF	TGTGCCAGCTCGACAACAGGGAATAGCAATCAGCCCCAGCATTTT